This TCR beta chain was sequenced for a study of T cell responses to AZD1222 COVID-19 vaccine. Background on the study: The study pooled second doses at about 4 or about 12 weeks.

Study-wide findings and caveats: At baseline, seropositivity was found in only a handful of AZD1222 recipients. Repertoires were collected only later (after the peak T cell response had occurred).

A remark on this clone: The antigen remains undetermined. Other nucleotide sequences from this sample produce the same CDR3.

V dropped 2 bases and J dropped 7 bases, with 6 bases sitting between them. The CDR3 consists of 12 residues. Clones were read by immunoSEQ multiplex PCR, and TCRdb kept only the in-frame ones, dropping some. The data hold about 150,000 clones, with around nine tenths observed a single time. The specimen comprised peripheral blood, sampled on day 0 of AZD1222 vaccination. This clonotype was sampled from an adult in good health. The chain employs TRBV12-3 or TRBV12-4 and TRBJ2-1; D unresolved. Here the CDR3 DNA reads TGTGCCAGCAGTTTATCAGAGAATGAGCAGTTCTTC. Translated, it gives CASSLSENEQFF.